This passage covers 3 T cell receptor beta chains from one sample sequenced in a study of T cell responses to AZD1222 COVID-19 vaccine. The method was immunoSEQ multiplex PCR; TCRdb's version includes in-frame clones alone and lacks a portion of them. The data contain approximately 140,000 clones, about nine tenths of them seen just once; the ten biggest clones take up 3% to 3.5%. The sequenced sample was peripheral blood, obtained 28 days after the second AZD1222 dose. The receptors come from an adult who received the AZD1222 COVID-19 vaccine.

V usage is TRBV10-1 and J usage is TRBJ2-7; the match to TRBD2 covers 12 bases. This CDR3 is 15 amino acids long. The trim removed 5 bases at V and 2 bases at J, leaving 4 bases unmatched. In germline, CDR1 is WNHNN, CDR2 SYGVQD (reference sequence). DNA for the CDR3: TGCGCCAGCAGTCCGCTAGCGGGAGGGCCCTACGAGCAGTACTTC. As protein: CASSPLAGGPYEQYF.

The chain uses TRBV6-5 and TRBJ2-7; possibly TRBD1 for D (6 bases). This CDR3 has 15 residues. Germline CDR1 is MNHEY and CDR2 is SVGAGI. The V end was cut by 2 bases, the J end by 0 bases, with 11 bases between. The CDR3 protein is CASSYGWDTSYEQYF. The DNA of the CDR3 is TGTGCCAGCAGTTACGGATGGGACACCTCCTACGAGCAGTACTTC.

The CDR3 bases are TGTGCCTGGAGCGTCTCTAGCGGGAAGGAGACCCAGTACTTC. It translates to CAWSVSSGKETQYF. The chain employs TRBV30 and TRBJ2-5; 9 nucleotides align to TRBD2. Germline CDR1 is GTSNPN and CDR2 is SVGIG (reference sequence). The CDR3 totals 14 residues. Unmatched junction bases numbered 7, after V lost 3 bases and J lost 5 bases.